At least ten counts were recorded for the clone carrying this TCR beta chain. The antigen is undetermined. Disease duration was under 3 months in the ophthalmopathy patients, who also had a Clinical Activity Score of at least 3 and a NOSPECS grade of at least 4. Pregnant or lactating patients were excluded, as were those with uncontrolled infection or other autoimmune disease. The entry originates in a study of T cells in Graves' hyperthyroidism and ophthalmopathy. Amplification yielded TCR beta CDR3 regions, with RNA transcripts as the source. When the TCR CDR3 underwent first-round RT-PCR, the HTBI primer set was used. From the multiplex PCR reads, TCRdb called clonotypes with MiXCR, one entry per CDR3 protein. The table lists roughly 560,000 distinct CDR3 sequences, 14% to 15% of them singletons. Study-wide points: The model identified upcoming ophthalmopathy a median about 6.5 months ahead of onset.

In germline, CDR1 is SGHDN, CDR2 FVKESK. V shed 1 base and J shed 4 bases, with 19 bases lying between them. This CDR3 has 17 amino acids. This receptor was taken from a woman in her forties with Graves' ophthalmopathy. Sequencing was carried out using blood. This chain uses TRBV14 with TRBJ2-5; possibly TRBD1 for D (6 bases). The CDR3: CASSQAYGVQGGETQYF. The CDR3 nucleotides read TGTGCCAGCAGCCAAGCGTACGGCGTCCAAGGGGGAGAGACCCAGTACTTC.